This entry is about one TCR beta chain. This clone was seen just once. Its binding antigen is unknown. No base quality information exists; no much larger clone differs at one position. The treatment or condition label of this sample denotes: approximately 18 received Ad26.COV2.S at low or high dose, single or two shots; several received placebo; per-sample allocation not given. Repertoires of vaccine and placebo recipients were sequenced from samples collected on day 63 after the first injection. Between 29 July and 7 August 2020, Cohort 1b enrolled fewer than 30 adults aged 18-55 years at one site in Boston, USA. Ad26.COV2.S consisted of a replication-incompetent adenovirus type 26 vector by which a prefusion-stabilized SARS-CoV-2 spike protein from the original Wuhan strain was expressed. The immunoSEQ Assay was the method used to sequence TCRbeta CDR3 regions. After extraction, genomic DNA underwent amplification by bias-controlled multiplex PCR, followed by high-throughput sequencing. The authors' analysis ran thus. Collapsing and filtering of sequences were performed to quantify the absolute abundance of each unique TCRbeta CDR3 region. Usable DNA was measured by amplifying reference genes present in all nucleated cells, and TCRbeta template counts were normalized to that usable DNA to estimate T cell fraction. Repertoire TCRs were annotated as SARS-CoV-2-specific when V gene, CDR3 amino acid sequence and J gene were exactly matched to a known reactive TCR set. The reference SARS-CoV-2 TCR set was obtained from MIRA and was filtered for enrichment in COVID-19-positive ImmuneCODE repertoires, whereby public or cross-reactive TCRs were removed. Based on the MIRA antigens, annotated TCRs were further analysed at the level of specific ORF or position within ORF. Depth was the summed frequency of annotated unique rearrangements, while breadth was defined as annotated unique rearrangements over total unique productive rearrangements. Group comparisons of TCR breadth used two-sided Wilcoxon rank-sum tests. TCRdb's version of the immuneACCESS table is confined to in-frame rearrangements and falls short of the full clone set. An unresolved V gene accounts for under half of the shortfall where checked; the remainder is of unknown origin. V and J calls and clone size come straight from that table; D and trimming were deduced from the DNA. This sample gives some 340,000 clones in total; around 85% of them show up just once. The ten largest make up around 2% of the sample.

In the germline V gene (reference sequence), CDR1 corresponds to LNHDA and CDR2 to SQIVND. The CDR3 spans 15 residues, from the cysteine through the phenylalanine. Only the CDR3 portion is preserved as DNA: 45 bases, with reading frame beginning at the first base. V lost 0 bases and J lost 7 bases, and the count of bases not matched to a germline gene is 6. The sample originates from a study of Ad26.COV2.S vaccination and SARS-CoV-2 variants (dated by TCRdb to the early 2020s). A note on the overall study: Donors in the vaccine arm were drawn from COV1001, a multicentre, randomized, double-blind, placebo-controlled phase I-IIa trial testing Ad26.COV2.S in healthy adults. Trial participants were randomized into five groups of five, in which low-dose or high-dose Ad26.COV2.S was given once or twice, or placebo was given on both occasions. The TCR-sequenced set comprised approximately 32 samples: roughly 19 Ad26.COV2.S vaccine recipients, 5 placebo recipients and 8 SARS-CoV-2 convalescent individuals. Ad26.COV2.S was administered intramuscularly at 5 x 10^10 or 1 x 10^11 viral particles, either as a single shot or as two shots given 56 days apart. TCRbeta repertoire sequencing served as the tool for gauging how specific and how broad the SARS-CoV-2-reactive T cell receptors were following Ad26.COV2.S vaccination. Throughout the experiments and outcome assessment, investigators stayed blinded to trial group allocation.

Summary of the overall study and its limitations: Higher spike-specific TCR breadth was observed in Ad26.COV2.S recipients than in placebo recipients (P = 0.0014). After vaccination, substantial breadth of spike-specific CD8+ and CD4+ T cell responses was reported. Vaccine and placebo recipients had similar non-spike TCR breadth, a finding consistent with the vaccine containing only spike. The study lacked the statistical power to compare responses across vaccine doses or regimens. It was noted by the authors that total T cell responses may have been underestimated by the TCR breadth and depth analyses.

The chain couples TRBV19 to TRBJ1-5; the junction holds 7 bases that match TRBD1. The source material was peripheral blood, sampled in a trial of Ad26.COV2.S vaccine versus placebo. This sequence originates from a person aged 18-65 years who received the Ad26.COV2.S COVID-19 vaccine or a placebo. CDR3 loop: CASSIDGTERQPQHF. The sequence in DNA is TGTGCCAGTAGTATAGATGGGACAGAGAGACAGCCCCAGCATTTT. The CDR3, completed at both ends by the reference TRBV19 and TRBJ1-5 genes, gives the full variable domain DGGITQSPKYLFRKEGQNVTLSCEQNLNHDAMYWYRQDPGQGLRLIYYSQIVNDFQKGDIAEGYSVSREKKESFPLTVTSAQKNPTAFYLCASSIDGTERQPQHFGDGTRLSIL.